This T cell receptor (beta chain) comes out of a study of shared clonotypes between healthy human individuals. Study conclusions and caveats: Sampling was confined to blood; repertoires within tissues likely differ.

Profiling relied on immunoSEQ multiplex PCR, and the TCRdb table lists in-frame clones only, not all of them. The sample has over a million clones, 95% to 99% seen once. CDR3 length equals 15 residues. Germline loops: CDR1 SNHLY, CDR2 FYNNEI. V gave up 10 bases and J gave up 0 bases; unmatched junction bases: 8. On this clone: Its antigen remains unknown.

This sequence joins TRBV2 and TRBJ2-1; TRBD2 matches at 8 bases. This receptor was identified in a man aged 25 to 40 in good health. Sequencing used naive CD4+ T cells sorted from blood. The subset: CD45RA+ positively selected. The CDR3 sequence: CANKAGVISYNEQFF. The CDR3 DNA follows: TGTGCCAACAAAGCGGGAGTGATCTCCTACAATGAGCAGTTCTTC.